This T cell receptor beta chain was retrieved from a study of shared clonotypes between healthy human individuals. Study context: Aged 18 to 49, the donors were a couple of women and a few men. Whole-study results and caveats: The donor pool, a small one, limited the genetic and exposure-history diversity represented.

The donors were adults (healthy and HIV-negative) with no recent acute infections or vaccinations. Repertoires were generated with immunoSEQ multiplex PCR, while TCRdb's copy carries only in-frame clones and drops some. The sample holds some 2,000,000 clones, over 85% seen once. In germline, CDR1 is MNHNS, CDR2 SASEGT. Trimming shortened V by 5 bases and J by 4 bases, and 11 bases separated the two germline ends. CDR3 size: 13 residues. This clone was counted a few times. Antigen: not known. The J gene is TRBJ1-1, the V gene TRBV6-1, with D possibly matching TRBD1 (6 bases). This sequence originates from a young man in good health. What was sequenced was naive CD4+ T cells sorted from blood. The subset: CD45RA+ positively selected. DNA of the CDR3: TGTGCCAGCAGTACAGGGTTGTTCACTGAAGCTTTCTTT. Protein product: CASSTGLFTEAFF.